This T cell receptor beta chain derives from a study of blood T cell repertoires in COVID-19. Germline-derived CDR1 and CDR2 are MGHDK and SYGVNS. V lost 5 bases and J lost 3; bases outside the gene matches: 6. The CDR3 is 14 residues long. Cohort 3 donors counted as recovered after two negative PCRs, clearance, or resolved symptoms. Profiled with immunoSEQ multiplex PCR; TCRdb holds only in-frame clones, not every one. The sample yields 130,000 or so clones, approximately 83% seen once. The source of this sequence is a man aged 50 to 59 who had recovered from COVID-19. The chain has TRBV25-1 and TRBJ2-7, with 8 bases fitting TRBD1. The sequenced material came from PBMCs or T cells enriched from blood (not recorded which). The CDR3 nucleotides are TGTGCCAGCAGTACGACAGGGGCCTTCTACGAGCAGTACTTC. It encodes CASSTTGAFYEQYF.